The 24 T cell receptor beta chains listed next were all sequenced from one sample in a study of blood T cell repertoires in COVID-19 (dated by TCRdb to 2020 to 2022). Libraries were built with the immunoSEQ multiplex PCR assay. What TCRdb holds here is the immuneACCESS table cut down to in-frame rearrangements. Part of the clones is not present; checked against another copy, under half of the missing clones reflect an unresolved V gene, and the others are unexplained. Here the sample has 200,000 to 250,000 clones; more than 75% occur a single time. The ten top clones hold roughly an eighth of the sample. Material for sequencing was peripheral blood. The source is a man older than 75 with acute or convalescent COVID-19.

The J gene is TRBJ2-1, the V gene TRBV9; 10 bases line up with TRBD2. Germline CDR1 is SGDLS and CDR2 is YYNGEE. The CDR3 runs to 15 residues. The V segment lost 0 bases and the J segment 7 bases; nucleotides outside the gene matches: 4. CDR3 DNA: TGTGCCAGCAGCGTAGTATCTAGCGGGAGTAATGAGCAGTTCTTC. Translated, it gives CASSVVSSGSNEQFF.

J is TRBJ2-1 and V is TRBV6-6, with D maybe TRBD2 (5 bases). The CDR3 has 12 residues. The germline CDR1 and CDR2 sequences are MNHNY and SVGAGI (reference sequence). The CDR3 spells CAHSLLAGEQFF. Written as DNA, the CDR3 is TGTGCACACAGCCTCCTAGCTGGCGAGCAGTTCTTC.

The chain is built from TRBV28 and TRBJ2-7, with 9 nucleotides matching TRBD1. The CDR3 spans 15 residues. V shed 6 bases and J 1 base; nucleotides not matched to a gene: 7. Looked up from germline, CDR1 is MDHEN and CDR2 is SYDVKM. CDR3 coding DNA: TGTGCCAGCAGACCAGGGACAGGGAGGTCCTACGAGCAGTACTTC. Its translation: CASRPGTGRSYEQYF.

The chain is built from TRBV20-1 and TRBJ1-5; a possible D gene is TRBD1 (6 bases). This CDR3 is built from 14 residues. Trimming pared 3 bases from V and 4 bases from J, leaving 13 bases between. CDR1 is DFQATT, CDR2 SNEGSKA, per germline (reference sequence). The CDR3 loop reads CSASSPTGNQPQHF. The CDR3 bases are TGCAGTGCTAGTAGCCCCACAGGGAATCAGCCCCAGCATTTT.

The chain couples TRBV6-5 to TRBJ2-7, with 12 bases that match TRBD2. CDR1 and CDR2 from the germline V gene are MNHEY and SVGAGI. CDR3 length: 15 amino acids. Unmatched junction bases numbered 8, after V lost 4 bases and J lost 7 bases. In DNA form, the CDR3 reads TGTGCCAGCAGTTTCACGACTAGCGGGAGCGGAGAGCAGTACTTC. Translation: CASSFTTSGSGEQYF.

The CDR3 nucleotides are TGCAGCGTTGGGGGGGACAGGGGAACCTACGAGCAGTACTTC. This encodes CSVGGDRGTYEQYF. V is TRBV29-1 and J is TRBJ2-7; 10 nucleotides match TRBD1. The CDR3 loop spans 14 amino acids. Unmatched junction bases numbered 5, after V lost 4 bases and J lost 2 bases. The V gene's germline CDR1 is SQVTM and CDR2 ANQGSEA.

The chain joins TRBV27 to TRBJ1-5; D call uncertain. V lost 5 bases and J 1 base, leaving 9 bases between the germline ends. This CDR3 region has 14 residues. Germline CDR1 reads MNHEY; CDR2 reads SMNVEV (reference sequence). This chain's CDR3 is CASSQDNSNQPQHF. In nucleotides, the CDR3 is TGTGCCAGCAGTCAAGACAACAGCAATCAGCCCCAGCATTTT.

CDR3 bases: TGTGCCAGCAGCTCACCTCAGGTTCTGAACTATGGCTACACCTTC. Its protein is CASSSPQVLNYGYTF. The genes are TRBV5-6 and TRBJ1-2; no firm D call. V lost 3 bases and J lost 2, with 14 bases in between. CDR3 size: 15 residues. Per the germline V gene, CDR1 is SGHDT and CDR2 is YYEEEE.

The chain combines TRBV12-3 or TRBV12-4 with TRBJ1-1, with unresolved D. V lost 5 bases and J lost 6, with 10 bases in between. The CDR3 spans 12 residues. CDR3 protein: CASSQQRPEAFF. CDR3 DNA: TGTGCCAGCAGTCAACAACGCCCTGAAGCTTTCTTT.

The chain combines TRBV5-6 with TRBJ2-1, with D perhaps matching TRBD1 (6 bases). The CDR3 runs to 18 residues. Germline V gene sequence: CDR1 SGHDT, CDR2 YYEEEE. V shed 1 base and J shed 0 bases, with 17 bases lying between them. CDR3 region: CASSLSRGTGSSYNEQFF. Here the CDR3 DNA reads TGTGCCAGCAGCTTGAGCCGCGGTACAGGGAGCTCCTACAATGAGCAGTTCTTC.

This chain uses TRBV28 with TRBJ1-6; D gene ambiguous. This CDR3 has 12 residues. V gave up 3 bases and J gave up 10 bases, with 7 bases separating them. In germline, CDR1 is MDHEN, CDR2 SYDVKM. CDR3 sequence reads: CASSFQESPLHF. CDR3 bases: TGTGCCAGCAGTTTCCAGGAATCACCCCTCCACTTT.

The chain carries TRBV5-1 and TRBJ1-4; D may be TRBD1 (5 bases). CDR1 and CDR2 (germline): SGHRS, YFSETQ. CDR3 length equals 14 residues. V lost 2 bases and J lost 9, with 14 bases in between. The CDR3 protein is CASSLQAQEQKLFF. In DNA, the CDR3 is TGCGCCAGCAGCTTACAGGCTCAGGAACAAAAACTGTTTTTT.

This chain connects TRBV28 to TRBJ1-2; possibly TRBD1 for D (5 bases). This CDR3 region has 13 residues. V dropped 4 bases and J dropped 4 bases, with 10 bases sitting between them. Germline CDR1 is MDHEN and CDR2 is SYDVKM. CDR3 amino acids: CASSSGAVYGYTF. CDR3 coding DNA: TGTGCCAGCAGTTCTGGGGCAGTCTATGGCTACACCTTC.

This clone occurred once. The gene calls are TRBV10-3 and TRBJ1-4; 8 bases map to TRBD1. The CDR3 loop spans 14 amino acids. V was pared by 6 bases and J by 7 bases, with 7 bases of the junction left unmatched. Germline V lookup: CDR1 ENHRY, CDR2 SYGVKD. The CDR3 DNA reads as TGTGCCATCAGCCTGGACAGGGCGGGTGAAAAACTGTTTTTT. It translates to CAISLDRAGEKLFF.

This clone was recorded a few times. The chain links TRBV4-3 to TRBJ1-4, with 9 bases identical to TRBD1. The CDR3 contains 15 residues. V was clipped by 1 base and J by 5 bases; unmatched bases: 2. Germline CDR1 reads LGHNA; CDR2 reads YSLEER. For the CDR3, the DNA is TGCGCCAGCAGCCAAGGACAGGGGGGAAATGAAAAACTGTTTTTT. Its protein product is CASSQGQGGNEKLFF.

The J gene is TRBJ2-3, the V gene TRBV28, with D possibly matching TRBD2 (5 bases). Germline V gives CDR1 MDHEN, CDR2 SYDVKM. The CDR3 loop spans 14 amino acids. Trimming shortened V by 7 bases and J by 3 bases, and 14 bases separated the two germline ends. The CDR3 DNA reads as TGTGCCAGCATAACTGCGGGCTGGACAGATACGCAGTATTTT. This codes for CASITAGWTDTQYF. The whole variable domain, remainder taken from reference TRBV28 and TRBJ2-3, is DVKVTQSSRYLVKRTGEKVFLECVQDMDHENMFWYRQDPGLGLRLIYFSYDVKMKEKGDIPEGYSVSREKKERFSLILESASTNQTSMYLCASITAGWTDTQYFGPGTRLTVL.

V and J are TRBV27 and TRBJ1-1, with a tentative D call TRBD1 (6 bases). CDR1 and CDR2 from the germline V gene are MNHEY and SMNVEV (reference sequence). V was trimmed by 9 bases and J by 1 base, leaving 18 bases between them. CDR3 size: 15 residues. CDR3 protein: CASLNRVGGNTEAFF. CDR3 DNA: TGTGCCAGTCTCAACAGGGTTGGGGGGAACACTGAAGCTTTCTTT.

The V gene is TRBV7-2, the J gene TRBJ2-2; tentatively, D is TRBD1 (6 bases). The CDR3 is made up of 16 amino acids. The germline V and J ends were trimmed by 5 bases and 0 bases, with 13 bases remaining between them. Germline values: CDR1 SGHTA, CDR2 FQGNSA. In DNA form, the CDR3 reads TGTGCCAGCAGCGTCACAGGGATTCCGAACACCGGGGAGCTGTTTTTT. It yields the protein CASSVTGIPNTGELFF.

The rearrangement joins TRBV6-5 to TRBJ1-1; maybe TRBD1 (6 bases). The CDR3 length is 13 residues. Between the trimmed V and J ends, which lost 6 bases and 3 bases, there was a span of 11 bases. The germline V gene encodes CDR1 MNHEY and CDR2 SVGAGI. The CDR3 sequence: CASSANRDTEAFF. The CDR3 DNA is TGTGCCAGCAGCGCCAACAGGGACACTGAAGCTTTCTTT.

This clone has just a few counts. The V call is TRBV10-1, the J call TRBJ1-3; 10 bases are shared with TRBD1. V was clipped by 7 bases and J by 0 bases; unmatched bases: 9. The CDR3 runs to 17 residues. The germline CDR1 and CDR2 sequences are WNHNN and SYGVQD (reference sequence). The DNA for the CDR3 is TGCGCCAGCACCCCCCGGGGACAGGGGAACTCTGGAAACACCATATATTTT. Protein sequence: CASTPRGQGNSGNTIYF.

In its sample, this clone was seen once. The CDR3 coding sequence is TGTGCCAGCAGTCAGGGGGTCCCCTATGGCTACACCTTC. Translation: CASSQGVPYGYTF. The V gene is TRBV28, the J gene TRBJ1-2, with TRBD1 matching 7 bases. The CDR3 length is 13 residues. Germline V gene lookup returns CDR1 MDHEN and CDR2 SYDVKM. Trimming cost V 5 bases and J 4 bases; bases outside gene matches: 4.

V is TRBV10-3 and J is TRBJ1-1; 10 positions match TRBD1. This CDR3 is 14 amino acids long. The junction had 10 bases not matched to a gene; V was cut back by 10 bases and J by 5 bases. In germline, CDR1 is ENHRY, CDR2 SYGVKD. For the CDR3, the DNA is TGTGCCAGCTTATTGGGACAGGGGAAGACTGAAGCTTTCTTT. It is translated as CASLLGQGKTEAFF.

The chain couples TRBV27 to TRBJ1-1; the match to TRBD1 covers 7 bases. There are 14 residues in the CDR3. V trimming: 4 bases; J trimming: 2 bases; junction bases outside the gene matches: 4. Germline CDR1 and CDR2: MNHEY and SMNVEV (reference sequence). CDR3 in amino acids: CASSWGQPNTEAFF. The CDR3 coding sequence is TGTGCCAGCAGTTGGGGACAGCCTAACACTGAAGCTTTCTTT.

The chain is built from TRBV3-1 (or the pseudogene TRBV3-2) and TRBJ2-5; D is uncertain. The CDR3 runs 14 residues. Germline V gene lookup returns CDR1 LGHDT and CDR2 YNNKEL (reference sequence). Deletions cut 1 base from V and 0 bases from J, with 6 bases between. Here the CDR3 reads CASSQAPYQETQYF. The CDR3 coding sequence is TGTGCCAGCAGCCAAGCCCCCTACCAAGAGACCCAGTACTTC.